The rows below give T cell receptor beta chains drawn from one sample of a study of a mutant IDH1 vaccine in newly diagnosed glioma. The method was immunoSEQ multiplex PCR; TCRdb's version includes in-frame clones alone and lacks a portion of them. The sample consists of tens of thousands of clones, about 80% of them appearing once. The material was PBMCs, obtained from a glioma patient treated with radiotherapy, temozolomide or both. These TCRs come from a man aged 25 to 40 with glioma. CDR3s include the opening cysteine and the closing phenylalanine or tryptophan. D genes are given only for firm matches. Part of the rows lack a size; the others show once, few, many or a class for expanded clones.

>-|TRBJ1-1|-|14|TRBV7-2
CASSLELTDTEAFF
TGTGCCAGCAGCTTAGAGTTAACAGACACTGAAGCTTTCTTT
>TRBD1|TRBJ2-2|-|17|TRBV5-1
CASHRSQTGEDTGELFF
TGCGCCAGCCACAGATCCCAGACAGGGGAGGACACCGGGGAGCTGTTTTTT
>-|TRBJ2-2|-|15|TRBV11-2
CASRSSRAATGELFF
TGTGCCAGCAGATCCAGTCGGGCAGCTACCGGGGAGCTGTTTTTT
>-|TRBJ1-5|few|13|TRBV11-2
CASSLTRNQPQHF
TGTGCCAGCAGCTTAACACGCAATCAGCCCCAGCATTTT
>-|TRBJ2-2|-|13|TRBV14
CASSPTSSGELFF
TGTGCCAGCAGCCCTACTAGCTCCGGGGAGCTGTTTTTT
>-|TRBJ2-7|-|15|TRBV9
CASSPHEDLAYEQYF
TGTGCCAGCAGCCCCCATGAGGACCTAGCCTACGAGCAGTACTTC
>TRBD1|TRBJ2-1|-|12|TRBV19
CASSASGGEQFF
TGTGCCAGTAGTGCGTCAGGGGGTGAGCAGTTCTTC
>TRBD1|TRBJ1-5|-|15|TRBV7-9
CASSLGDRGNQPQHF
TGTGCCAGCAGCTTAGGGGACAGGGGCAATCAGCCCCAGCATTTT
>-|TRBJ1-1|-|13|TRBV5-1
CASSLRGSTEAFF
TGCGCCAGCAGCTTGAGGGGCAGCACTGAAGCTTTCTTT
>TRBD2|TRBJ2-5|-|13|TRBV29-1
CSAGLAGGETQYF
TGCAGCGCGGGACTAGCGGGAGGAGAGACCCAGTACTTC
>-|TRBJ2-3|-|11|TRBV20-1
CSAPGIDTQYF
TGCAGTGCTCCAGGGATAGATACGCAGTATTTT
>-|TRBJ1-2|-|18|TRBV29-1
CSVDYLLVLCTPNYGYTF
TGCAGCGTTGACTATCTCTTGGTCTTATGCACCCCTAACTATGGCTACACCTTC
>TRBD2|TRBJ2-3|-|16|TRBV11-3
CASSSGTSGETDTQYF
TGTGCCAGCAGCTCCGGGACTAGCGGGGAGACAGATACGCAGTATTTT
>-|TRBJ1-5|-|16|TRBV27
CASSSGMGIPNQPQHF
TGTGCCAGCAGTTCGGGGATGGGGATCCCCAATCAGCCCCAGCATTTT
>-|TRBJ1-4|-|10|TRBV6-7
CASSQEKLFF
TGTGCCAGCAGCCAAGAAAAACTGTTTTTT
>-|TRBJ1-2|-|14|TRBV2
CASSAITGTYGYTF
TGTGCCAGCAGCGCGATAACAGGGACCTATGGCTACACCTTC
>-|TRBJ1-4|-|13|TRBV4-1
CASRAVENEKLFF
TGCGCCAGCAGGGCCGTCGAAAATGAAAAACTGTTTTTT
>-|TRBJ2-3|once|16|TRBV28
CASTPPDEISPDTQYF
TGTGCCAGCACCCCCCCGGACGAAATTTCGCCAGATACGCAGTATTTT
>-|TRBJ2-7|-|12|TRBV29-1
CSVEDGRYEQYF
TGCAGCGTTGAAGACGGGCGATACGAGCAGTACTTC
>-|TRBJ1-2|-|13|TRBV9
CASSVNSDYGYTF
TGTGCCAGCAGCGTCAACAGCGACTATGGCTACACCTTC
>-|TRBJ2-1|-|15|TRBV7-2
CASSLDPSDYNEQFF
TGTGCCAGCAGCTTAGATCCTAGCGACTACAATGAGCAGTTCTTC
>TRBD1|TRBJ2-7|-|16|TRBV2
CASSDPGTGVNYEQYF
TGTGCCAGCAGTGACCCCGGGACAGGGGTAAACTACGAGCAGTACTTC
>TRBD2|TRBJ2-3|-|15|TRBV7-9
CASSFPAGSTDTQYF
TGTGCCAGCAGCTTCCCAGCGGGAAGCACAGATACGCAGTATTTT
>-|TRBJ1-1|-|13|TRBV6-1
CASSDLRGAEAFF
TGTGCCAGCAGTGACCTAAGAGGGGCTGAAGCTTTCTTT
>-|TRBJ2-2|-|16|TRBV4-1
CASSQDMGEDTGELFF
TGCGCCAGCAGCCAAGATATGGGGGAGGACACCGGGGAGCTGTTTTTT
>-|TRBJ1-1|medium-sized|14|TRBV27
CASSLSTTNTEAFF
TGTGCCAGCAGTTTATCCACTACGAACACTGAAGCTTTCTTT
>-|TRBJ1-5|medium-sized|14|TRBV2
CASKVGTSGQPQHF
TGTGCCAGCAAGGTAGGCACCTCGGGGCAGCCCCAGCATTTT
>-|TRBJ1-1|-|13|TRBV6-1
CASSETGPTEAFF
TGTGCCAGCAGTGAAACAGGGCCCACTGAAGCTTTCTTT
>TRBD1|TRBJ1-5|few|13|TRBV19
CASKGTGIQPQHF
TGTGCCAGTAAGGGGACAGGGATTCAGCCCCAGCATTTT
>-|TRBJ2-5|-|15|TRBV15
CATAPDQGLQETQYF
TGTGCCACCGCTCCAGATCAAGGTCTTCAAGAGACCCAGTACTTC
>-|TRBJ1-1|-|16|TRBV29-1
CSVEPRRGVSDTEAFF
TGCAGCGTTGAACCACGACGGGGGGTATCGGACACTGAAGCTTTCTTT
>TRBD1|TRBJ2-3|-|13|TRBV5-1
CASSVTGGDTQYF
TGCGCCAGCAGCGTCACAGGGGGAGATACGCAGTATTTT
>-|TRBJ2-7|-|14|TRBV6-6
CASSYSAGANEQYF
TGTGCCAGCAGTTACTCGGCAGGGGCTAACGAGCAGTACTTC
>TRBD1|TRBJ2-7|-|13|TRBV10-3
CAIRDSTFYEQYF
TGTGCCATCCGGGACAGCACTTTCTACGAGCAGTACTTC
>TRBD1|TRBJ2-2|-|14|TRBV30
CAWIDRGSTGELFF
TGTGCCTGGATCGACAGGGGGAGTACCGGGGAGCTGTTTTTT
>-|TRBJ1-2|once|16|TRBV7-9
CASSLAGDRQFYGYTF
TGTGCCAGCAGCTTAGCGGGAGACAGGCAATTCTATGGCTACACCTTC
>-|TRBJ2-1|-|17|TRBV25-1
CASSQTLQPQAYNEQFF
TGTGCCAGCAGCCAGACCCTACAACCTCAGGCCTACAATGAGCAGTTCTTC
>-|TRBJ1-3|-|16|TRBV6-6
CASSSISQLSGNTIYF
TGTGCCAGCAGTTCGATTAGCCAGCTCTCTGGAAACACCATATATTTT
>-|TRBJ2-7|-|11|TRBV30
CASRRGYEQYF
TGTGCCTCGCGGAGGGGCTACGAGCAGTACTTC
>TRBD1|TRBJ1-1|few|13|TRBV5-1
CASSSLQGTEAFF
TGCGCCAGCAGCAGTTTACAGGGGACTGAAGCTTTCTTT
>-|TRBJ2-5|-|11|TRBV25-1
CASSAGETQYF
TGTGCCAGCAGTGCCGGGGAGACCCAGTACTTC
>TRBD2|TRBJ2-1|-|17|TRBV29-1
CSVVSPSGRPSYNEQFF
TGCAGCGTTGTTTCACCCAGCGGGAGGCCCTCGTACAATGAGCAGTTCTTC
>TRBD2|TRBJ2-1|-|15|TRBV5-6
CASRRGTSEPNEQFF
TGTGCCAGCAGGCGCGGGACTAGCGAACCCAATGAGCAGTTCTTC
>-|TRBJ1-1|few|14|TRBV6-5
CASSVPGSGTEAFF
TGTGCCAGCAGCGTGCCCGGCTCGGGCACTGAAGCTTTCTTT
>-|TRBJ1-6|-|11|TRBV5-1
CASSENSPLHF
TGCGCCAGCAGCGAAAATTCACCCCTCCACTTT
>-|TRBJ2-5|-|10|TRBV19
CASKGKTQYF
TGTGCCAGTAAGGGAAAGACCCAGTACTTC
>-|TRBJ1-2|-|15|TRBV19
CASSIAPGANYGYTF
TGTGCCAGTAGTATAGCCCCGGGGGCTAACTATGGCTACACCTTC
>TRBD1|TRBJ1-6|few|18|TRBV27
CASSLQMGGQGLHSPLHF
TGTGCCAGCAGTTTACAAATGGGGGGACAGGGGTTGCATTCACCCCTCCACTTT
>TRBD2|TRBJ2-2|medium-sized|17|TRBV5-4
CASSSGLAGVNTGELFF
TGTGCCAGCAGCTCGGGACTAGCGGGGGTGAACACCGGGGAGCTGTTTTTT
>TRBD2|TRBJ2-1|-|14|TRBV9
CASSVSGGAGEQFF
TGTGCCAGCAGCGTAAGCGGGGGGGCTGGGGAGCAGTTCTTC
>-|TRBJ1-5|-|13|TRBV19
CASSILRDQPQHF
TGTGCCAGTAGTATTCTCAGGGATCAGCCCCAGCATTTT
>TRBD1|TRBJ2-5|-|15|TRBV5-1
CASSLWDRAGETQYF
TGCGCCAGCAGCTTATGGGACAGGGCTGGAGAGACCCAGTACTTC
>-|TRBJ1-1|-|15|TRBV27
CASSLRAGVNTEAFF
TGTGCCAGCAGTTTGCGGGCAGGGGTTAACACTGAAGCTTTCTTT